A selection of T cell receptor beta chains follows, all from one sample in a study of cytomegalovirus exposure and HLA in healthy donors. Profiling relied on immunoSEQ multiplex PCR, and the TCRdb table lists in-frame clones only, not all of them. The sample has 110,000 to 150,000 clones, approximately 91% seen once. The specimen sequenced was PBMCs. The receptors here all came from a man younger than 30 in good health and CMV-seronegative. CDR3s include the opening cysteine and the closing phenylalanine or tryptophan. D genes are given only for firm matches. Clone size is stated in some rows and not others, as once, few, many or a class when expanded.

>TRBJ2-7|TRBD2|15|TRBV4-1|NA
TGCGCCAGCAGCCCCCTCATGGGAGGGTCTTACGAGCAGTACTTC
CASSPLMGGSYEQYF
>TRBJ2-4|NA|18|TRBV7-2|NA
TGTGCCAGCAGCTTAGGCCCCAGGGGCACGGAGGTGGGTCACATTCAGTACTTC
CASSLGPRGTEVGHIQYF
>TRBJ2-3|TRBD2|14|TRBV30|NA
TGTGCCTGGAGTGCTAGCGGGAGCACAGATACGCAGTATTTT
CAWSASGSTDTQYF
>TRBJ2-1|TRBD1|14|TRBV7-7|NA
TGTGCCAGCAGCCCAGGGACAGGGTCTAATGAGCAGTTCTTC
CASSPGTGSNEQFF
>TRBJ2-3|NA|14|TRBV30|NA
TGTGCCTGGAGGACAGGGACTAGCACAGATACGCAGTATTTT
CAWRTGTSTDTQYF
>TRBJ2-3|NA|17|TRBV6-1|NA
TGTGCCAGCAGTGAAGCGCAGGGATTGTATCCCACAGATACGCAGTATTTT
CASSEAQGLYPTDTQYF
>TRBJ1-4|TRBD1|17|TRBV30|NA
TGTGCCTGGAGTCACGGTATCGGGACAGGACCAAATGAAAAACTGTTTTTT
CAWSHGIGTGPNEKLFF
>TRBJ2-1|NA|9|TRBV6-5|NA
TGTGCCAGCCTCAATGAGCAGTTCTTC
CASLNEQFF
>TRBJ2-3|TRBD2|14|TRBV18|NA
TGTGCCAGCTCACCTAGCGGGGGATCAGATACGCAGTATTTT
CASSPSGGSDTQYF
>TRBJ1-6|NA|17|TRBV7-8|NA
TGTGCCAGCAGCTTAATAGGGGAAGGGAGGAAGACTTCACCCCTCCACTTT
CASSLIGEGRKTSPLHF
>TRBJ2-1|TRBD2|16|TRBV7-9|NA
TGTGCCAGCAGCCCCCCCGGGCTAGCGGAACTCAATGAGCAGTTCTTC
CASSPPGLAELNEQFF
>TRBJ1-1|NA|13|TRBV6-1|NA
TGTGCCAGCAATGGACACACGAACACTGAAGCTTTCTTT
CASNGHTNTEAFF
>TRBJ1-1|NA|13|TRBV5-4|NA
TGTGCCAGCAGTTACGACAGGAACACTGAAGCTTTCTTT
CASSYDRNTEAFF
>TRBJ1-1|TRBD1|15|TRBV11-3|NA
TGTGCCAGCAGCCCACGGGACAGGGTGAACACTGAAGCTTTCTTT
CASSPRDRVNTEAFF
>TRBJ2-2|NA|15|TRBV30|NA
TGTGCCTGGAGGCAAACGGGACACATCACCGGGGAGCTGTTTTTT
CAWRQTGHITGELFF
>TRBJ1-4|NA|13|TRBV2|NA
TGTGCCAGCAGTGAGTCTAGGCAGGGGCTGTTGTTTTTT
CASSESRQGLLFF
>TRBJ2-2|TRBD2|21|TRBV4-3|NA
TGCGCCAGCAGCCAAGAACTTGTCCCTAGCGGGAGTTTCGCGAACACCGGGGAGCTGTTTTTT
CASSQELVPSGSFANTGELFF
>TRBJ2-1|NA|17|TRBV27|NA
TGTGCCAGCAGTTTAGAGGGTGGGGGACAATCCTACAATGAGCAGTTCTTC
CASSLEGGGQSYNEQFF
>TRBJ1-6|NA|15|TRBV27|NA
TGTGCCAGCAGTTTATCCCGTATGGAGGGAGGTCCCCTCCACTTT
CASSLSRMEGGPLHF
>TRBJ1-6|NA|13|TRBV30|few
TGTGCCTGGAGTAGAAAGGACAGAGCCTACCTCCACTTT
CAWSRKDRAYLHF
>TRBJ1-1|TRBD1|15|TRBV25-1|NA
TGTGCCAGCAGGGAGGGACAGGGGGCCGGCCCCCAAGCTTTCTTT
CASREGQGAGPQAFF
>TRBJ1-6|NA|14|TRBV6-6|few
TGTGCCAGCAGTTACTCTTTCGGGATTTCACCCCTCCACTTT
CASSYSFGISPLHF
>TRBJ2-1|TRBD1|16|TRBV9|NA
TGTGCCAGCAGCGTAGCCGGACAGGGGAAGAGGAATGAGCAGTTCTTC
CASSVAGQGKRNEQFF
>TRBJ2-1|TRBD2|16|TRBV7-9|NA
TGTGCCAGCAGCTTACTAGCGGGCCACAACTACAATGAGCAGTTCTTC
CASSLLAGHNYNEQFF
>TRBJ1-5|NA|13|TRBV18|few
TGTGCCAGCTCGGAGGTGGAAAATCAGCCCCAGCATTTT
CASSEVENQPQHF
>TRBJ1-6|TRBD1|16|TRBV10-3|NA
TGTGCCATCAGTGAGAGATTGGGGCAGGGGGGTTCACCCCTCCACTTT
CAISERLGQGGSPLHF
>TRBJ1-5|TRBD1|17|TRBV30|NA
TGTGCCTGGAGCAGGCCTCAAGGGACAGGGGGCCGCCAGCCCCAGCATTTT
CAWSRPQGTGGRQPQHF
>TRBJ2-5|TRBD2|15|TRBV5-6|NA
TGTGCCAGCAGCTTGGGGCGACTAGCGGGGGAGACCCAGTACTTC
CASSLGRLAGETQYF
>TRBJ2-7|TRBD1|14|TRBV29-1|NA
TGCAGCGTTTCGGGACAGGGAGGGACCTACGAGCAGTACTTC
CSVSGQGGTYEQYF
>TRBJ1-5|NA|15|TRBV10-2|NA
TGCGCCAGCAGGAAAAGGACAGACGGCAATCAGCCCCAGCATTTT
CASRKRTDGNQPQHF
>TRBJ1-5|TRBD1|14|TRBV11-2|few
TGTGCCAGCAGCCGAGACAGGGTCGGTCAGCCCCAGCATTTT
CASSRDRVGQPQHF
>TRBJ2-5|NA|14|TRBV2|NA
TGTGCCAGCAGTGCGGGTGAGGGACTGGAGACCCAGTACTTC
CASSAGEGLETQYF
>TRBJ2-3|TRBD1|16|TRBV9|NA
TGTGCCAGCAGCGTAGTAGGGGGCTCTAGCACAGATACGCAGTATTTT
CASSVVGGSSTDTQYF
>TRBJ1-1|NA|16|TRBV19|NA
TGTGCCAGTAGTAGCGGTCCGGACAGCCTTGGTTTCGGGGCTTTCTTT
CASSSGPDSLGFGAFF
>TRBJ2-1|NA|13|TRBV27|NA
TGTGCCAGCAGTCCCCGCCCTGGCCTTGAGCAGTTCTTC
CASSPRPGLEQFF
>TRBJ2-1|TRBD2|15|TRBV2|NA
TGTGCCAGCATGGGGGAGAGACTAGCGACTCCCCTCGGGGTCTTC
CASMGERLATPLGVF
>TRBJ1-1|TRBD1|15|TRBV7-9|NA
TGTGCCAGCAGCTTTACAGGGGCCATGAACACTGAAGCTTTCTTT
CASSFTGAMNTEAFF
>TRBJ2-7|NA|15|TRBV9|NA
TGTGCCAGCAGCGTTACCCATTCTCAGGGTGTCGAGCAGTACTTC
CASSVTHSQGVEQYF
>TRBJ2-1|NA|16|TRBV4-3|NA
TGCGCCAGCAGCCAAGTTACGGTAATCGGCTACAATGAGCAGTTCTTC
CASSQVTVIGYNEQFF
>TRBJ2-1|NA|14|TRBV18|NA
TGTGCCAGCTCACCTCCTAACGGAGGCTTTCGGCAGTTCTTC
CASSPPNGGFRQFF
>TRBJ2-5|TRBD2|15|TRBV6-1|NA
TGTGCCAGCCACCCTCGACTAGCGGGGGAAGAGACCCAGTACTTC
CASHPRLAGEETQYF
>TRBJ2-1|NA|20|TRBV27|NA
TGTGCCAGCAGAAGCCTCGATGGGAGCCCACCCATCAGCTCCTACAATGAGCAGTTCTTC
CASRSLDGSPPISSYNEQFF
>TRBJ1-4|NA|14|TRBV19|once
TGTGCCAGTACCCCGGACAGTAGAAATGAAAAACTGTTTTTT
CASTPDSRNEKLFF
>TRBJ2-3|TRBD2|15|TRBV30|NA
TGTGCCTGGAGCCCGACTAGCCCTAGCACAGATACGCAGTATTTT
CAWSPTSPSTDTQYF
>TRBJ1-5|NA|16|TRBV21-1|NA
TGTGCCAGCAGCAAAATGGGGAGGTGTGGCAATCAGCCCCAGCATTTT
CASSKMGRCGNQPQHF
>TRBJ2-1|TRBD2|15|TRBV27|NA
TGTGCCAGCAGAATCAGCGGGACTTCCTACAATGAGCAGTTCTTC
CASRISGTSYNEQFF